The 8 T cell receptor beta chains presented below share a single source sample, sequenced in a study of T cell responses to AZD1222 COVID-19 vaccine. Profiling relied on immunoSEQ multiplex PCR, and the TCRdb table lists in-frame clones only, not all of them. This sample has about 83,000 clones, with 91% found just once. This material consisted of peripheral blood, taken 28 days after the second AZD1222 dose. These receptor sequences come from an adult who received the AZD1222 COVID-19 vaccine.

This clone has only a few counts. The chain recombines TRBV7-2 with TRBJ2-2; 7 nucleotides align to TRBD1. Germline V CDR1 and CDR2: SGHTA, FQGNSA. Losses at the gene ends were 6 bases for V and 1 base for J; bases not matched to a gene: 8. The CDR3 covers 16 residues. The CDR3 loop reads CASRPGQDGNTGELFF. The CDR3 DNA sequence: TGTGCCAGCAGACCCGGACAGGACGGGAACACCGGGGAGCTGTTTTTT.

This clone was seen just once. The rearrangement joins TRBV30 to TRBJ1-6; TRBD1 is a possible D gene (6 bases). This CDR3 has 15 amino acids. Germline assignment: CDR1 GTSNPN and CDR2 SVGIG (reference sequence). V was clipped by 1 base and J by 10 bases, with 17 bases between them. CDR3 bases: TGTGCCTGGAGTGCGACACAGGGAGGAGGATCACCCCTCCACTTT. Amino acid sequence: CAWSATQGGGSPLHF.

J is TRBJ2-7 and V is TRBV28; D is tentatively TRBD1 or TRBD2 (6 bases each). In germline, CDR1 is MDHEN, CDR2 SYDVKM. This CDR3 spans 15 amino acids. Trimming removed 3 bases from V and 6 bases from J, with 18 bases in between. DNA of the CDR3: TGTGCCAGCAGTTTGCAGGGAGGAGGGGGATTCGAGCAGTACTTC. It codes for CASSLQGGGGFEQYF.

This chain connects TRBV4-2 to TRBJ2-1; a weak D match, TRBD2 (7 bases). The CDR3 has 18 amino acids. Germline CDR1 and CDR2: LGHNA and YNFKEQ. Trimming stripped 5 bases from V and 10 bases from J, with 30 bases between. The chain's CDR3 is CASSVRDTFAGELAEQFF. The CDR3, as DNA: TGTGCCAGCAGCGTCCGGGACACCTTCGCGGGAGAGCTTGCGGAGCAGTTCTTC.

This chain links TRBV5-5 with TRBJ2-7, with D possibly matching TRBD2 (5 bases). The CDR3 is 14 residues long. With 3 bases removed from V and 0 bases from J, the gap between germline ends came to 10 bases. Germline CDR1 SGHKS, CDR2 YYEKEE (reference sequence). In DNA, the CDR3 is TGTGCCAGCAGCTCAAGCGGAGACTCCTACGAGCAGTACTTC. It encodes CASSSSGDSYEQYF.

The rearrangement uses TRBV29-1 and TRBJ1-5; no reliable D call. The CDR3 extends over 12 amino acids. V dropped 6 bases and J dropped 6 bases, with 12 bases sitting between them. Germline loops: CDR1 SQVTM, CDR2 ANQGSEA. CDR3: CSVGFRGQPQHF. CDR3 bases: TGCAGCGTGGGCTTCCGGGGTCAGCCCCAGCATTTT.

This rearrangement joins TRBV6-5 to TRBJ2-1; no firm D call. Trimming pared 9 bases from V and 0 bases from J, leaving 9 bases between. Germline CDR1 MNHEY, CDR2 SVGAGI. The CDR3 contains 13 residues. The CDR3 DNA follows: TGTGCCAGAAATAAAACCTCCTACAATGAGCAGTTCTTC. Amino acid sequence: CARNKTSYNEQFF.

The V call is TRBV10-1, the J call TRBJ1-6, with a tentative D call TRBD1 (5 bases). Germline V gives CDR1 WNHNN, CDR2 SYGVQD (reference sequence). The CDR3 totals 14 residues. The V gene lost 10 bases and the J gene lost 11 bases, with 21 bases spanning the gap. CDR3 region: CANRGGGGRAPLHF. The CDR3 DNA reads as TGCGCCAATCGGGGCGGCGGGGGTAGGGCACCCCTCCACTTT.